A selection of T cell receptor beta chains follows, all from one sample in a study of blood T cell repertoires in COVID-19. Assay used: immunoSEQ multiplex PCR; TCRdb lists only in-frame clones, some missing. Of 150,000 to 200,000 clones listed, 80% to 90% are singletons. Sequences were obtained from PBMCs or T cells enriched from blood (not recorded which). The receptors derive from a woman in her forties with acute COVID-19. Each CDR3 is given with its conserved first and last residue.

CASSLVGGGGSYEQYF | TRBV7-2
CASSIVAGSNQPQHF | TRBV19
CASSQGQILLGTVANYGYTF | TRBV3-1/TRBV3-2
CASSFNGQGLGNTIYF | TRBV27
CASSDTRTSEPTQYF | TRBV5-4
CASSRTGLTDTQYF | TRBV3-1/TRBV3-2
CASSGAGGRDEQFF | TRBV6-1
CAWAGFEQFF | TRBV30
CASRPDRGSEKLFF | TRBV5-4
CASSSDVWGEDGELFF | TRBV7-2
CASSSPGLDRTYSNQPQHF | TRBV6-6
CASSRTSGGLETQYF | TRBV7-2
CASSRGLLTNEQFF | TRBV6-2/TRBV6-3
CASSYAGNYEQYF | TRBV6-5